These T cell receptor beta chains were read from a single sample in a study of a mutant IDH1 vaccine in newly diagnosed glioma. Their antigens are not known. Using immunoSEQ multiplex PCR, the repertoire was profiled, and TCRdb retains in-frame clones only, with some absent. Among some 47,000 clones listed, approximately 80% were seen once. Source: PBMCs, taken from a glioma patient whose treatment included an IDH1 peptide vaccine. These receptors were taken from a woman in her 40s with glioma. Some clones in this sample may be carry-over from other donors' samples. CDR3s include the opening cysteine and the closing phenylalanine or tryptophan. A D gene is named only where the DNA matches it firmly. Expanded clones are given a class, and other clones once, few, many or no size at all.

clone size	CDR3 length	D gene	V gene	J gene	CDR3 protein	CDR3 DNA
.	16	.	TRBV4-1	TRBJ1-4	CASSQDRGLANEKLFF	TGCGCCAGCAGCCAAGATCGAGGATTGGCTAATGAAAAACTGTTTTTT
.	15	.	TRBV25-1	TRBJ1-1	CASSDQTEMNTEAFF	TGTGCCAGCAGTGACCAGACAGAAATGAACACTGAAGCTTTCTTT
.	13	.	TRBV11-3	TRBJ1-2	CASSHGFGNGYTF	TGTGCCAGCAGTCACGGTTTTGGCAACGGCTACACCTTC
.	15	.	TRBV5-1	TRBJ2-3	CASSPLGVNTDTQYF	TGCGCCAGCAGCCCGCTGGGAGTTAACACAGATACGCAGTATTTT
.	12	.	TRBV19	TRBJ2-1	CASSMSGNEQFF	TGTGCCAGTAGTATGTCGGGGAATGAGCAGTTCTTC
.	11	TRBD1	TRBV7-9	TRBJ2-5	CASTGEETQYF	TGTGCCAGTACAGGGGAGGAGACCCAGTACTTC
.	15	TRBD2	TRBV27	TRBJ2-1	CASSSSGGPYNEQFF	TGTGCCAGCAGTTCTAGCGGGGGGCCCTACAATGAGCAGTTCTTC
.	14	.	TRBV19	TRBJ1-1	CASSMIPRQGSAFF	TGTGCCAGTAGTATGATCCCTCGGCAGGGGTCTGCTTTCTTT
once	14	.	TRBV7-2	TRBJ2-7	CASTRGGGPYEQYF	TGTGCCAGCACCAGGGGCGGGGGCCCTTACGAGCAGTACTTC
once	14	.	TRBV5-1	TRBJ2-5	CASSGGTLQETQYF	TGCGCCAGCAGCGGGGGGACTCTCCAAGAGACCCAGTACTTC
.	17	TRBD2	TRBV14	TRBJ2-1	CASSQDMLAGVHGEQFF	TGTGCCAGCAGCCAAGATATGCTAGCGGGAGTGCATGGTGAGCAGTTCTTC
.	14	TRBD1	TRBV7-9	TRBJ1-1	CASSLIQGAAEAFF	TGTGCCAGCAGCTTAATTCAGGGGGCGGCTGAAGCTTTCTTT
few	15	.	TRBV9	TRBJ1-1	CASSGPLWTNTEAFF	TGTGCCAGCAGCGGACCCCTCTGGACGAACACTGAAGCTTTCTTT
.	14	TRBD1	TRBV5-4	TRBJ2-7	CASSSGTAYYEQYF	TGTGCCAGCAGCTCCGGGACAGCCTACTACGAGCAGTACTTC
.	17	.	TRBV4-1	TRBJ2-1	CASSQVLIGLQIYEQFF	TGCGCCAGCAGCCAAGTACTGATAGGACTTCAGATCTATGAGCAGTTCTTC
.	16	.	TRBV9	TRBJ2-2	CASSRDGNPNTGELFF	TGTGCCAGCAGCCGGGACGGAAATCCGAACACCGGGGAGCTGTTTTTT
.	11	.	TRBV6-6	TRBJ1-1	CASRADTEAFF	TGTGCCAGCAGGGCGGATACTGAAGCTTTCTTT
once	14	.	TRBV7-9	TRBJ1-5	CASSLTNHNQPQHF	TGTGCCAGCAGCTTAACTAACCACAATCAGCCCCAGCATTTT
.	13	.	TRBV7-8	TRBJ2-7	CASSRMGAYEQYF	TGTGCCAGCAGCCGCATGGGCGCGTACGAGCAGTACTTC
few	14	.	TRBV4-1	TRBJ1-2	CASSLGDEPYGYTF	TGCGCCAGCAGCCTTGGGGACGAACCCTATGGCTACACCTTC
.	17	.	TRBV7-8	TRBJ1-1	CASSSQRRVYQNTEAFF	TGTGCCAGCAGCTCCCAGAGGAGAGTCTATCAGAACACTGAAGCTTTCTTT
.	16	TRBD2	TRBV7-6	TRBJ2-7	CASSPGPTAGAYEQYF	TGTGCCAGCAGCCCCGGGCCAACAGCGGGAGCCTACGAGCAGTACTTC
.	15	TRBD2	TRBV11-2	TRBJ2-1	CASSPSGGAFYEQFF	TGTGCCAGCAGCCCGAGCGGGGGGGCCTTCTATGAGCAGTTCTTC
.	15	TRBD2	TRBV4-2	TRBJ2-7	CASSQDVTSGREKYF	TGTGCCAGCAGCCAAGACGTGACTAGCGGGAGAGAGAAGTACTTC
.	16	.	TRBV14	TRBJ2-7	CASSHPGRGASYEQYF	TGTGCCAGCAGCCACCCGGGACGCGGAGCATCCTACGAGCAGTACTTC
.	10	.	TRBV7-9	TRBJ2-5	CASGQETQYF	TGTGCCAGCGGACAAGAGACCCAGTACTTC
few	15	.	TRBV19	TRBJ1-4	CASSIARSTNEKLFF	TGTGCCAGTAGTATAGCCAGGTCAACTAATGAAAAACTGTTTTTT
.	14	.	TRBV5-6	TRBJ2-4	CASSLRVGLDIQYF	TGTGCCAGCAGCCTGCGGGTGGGGTTGGACATTCAGTACTTC
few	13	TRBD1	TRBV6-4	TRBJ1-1	CASSLTGETEAFF	TGTGCCAGCAGCCTTACAGGGGAAACTGAAGCTTTCTTT
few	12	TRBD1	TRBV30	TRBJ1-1	CAWRTGGCGAFF	TGTGCCTGGAGGACAGGGGGTTGCGGAGCTTTCTTT
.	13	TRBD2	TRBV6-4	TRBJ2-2	CASSDGGAGELFF	TGTGCCAGCAGTGACGGGGGGGCCGGGGAGCTGTTTTTT
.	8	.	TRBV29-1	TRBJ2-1	CSADTQFF	TGCAGCGCCGATACCCAGTTCTTC
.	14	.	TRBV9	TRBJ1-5	CASSPRGGYQPQHF	TGTGCCAGCAGCCCACGGGGAGGTTATCAGCCCCAGCATTTT
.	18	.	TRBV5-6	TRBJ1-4	CASSPGTPRDFRYEKLFF	TGTGCCAGCAGCCCCGGGACGCCTAGGGACTTTCGTTATGAAAAACTGTTTTTT
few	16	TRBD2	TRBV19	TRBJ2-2	CASRDPAGGITGELFF	TGTGCCAGTAGGGACCCAGCGGGAGGGATCACCGGGGAGCTGTTTTTT
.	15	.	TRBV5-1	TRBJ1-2	CASSLERPAADGYTF	TGCGCCAGCAGCTTGGAGAGGCCGGCAGCCGATGGCTACACCTTC
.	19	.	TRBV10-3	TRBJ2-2	CAISPHAQRLVVNTGELFF	TGTGCCATCAGTCCTCATGCGCAACGACTAGTAGTGAACACCGGGGAGCTGTTTTTT
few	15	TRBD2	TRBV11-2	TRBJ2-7	CASSKRTSGPYEQYF	TGTGCCAGCAGCAAGAGGACTAGCGGCCCCTACGAGCAGTACTTC
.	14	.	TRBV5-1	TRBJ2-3	CASSLVSERDTQYF	TGCGCCAGCAGCTTGGTTAGCGAGAGAGATACGCAGTATTTT
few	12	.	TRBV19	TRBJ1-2	CASSINVYGYTF	TGTGCCAGTAGTATCAACGTCTATGGCTACACCTTC
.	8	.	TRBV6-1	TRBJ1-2	CASSEPVF	TGTGCCAGCAGTGAACCGGTGTTC
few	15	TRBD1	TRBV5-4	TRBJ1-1	CASSQNRDRATEAFF	TGTGCCAGCAGCCAAAACCGGGACAGGGCCACTGAAGCTTTCTTT
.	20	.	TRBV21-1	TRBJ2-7	CASSKGGRLAGGRRSYEQYF	TGTGCCAGCAGCAAGGGTGGGAGACTAGCGGGAGGGAGACGCTCCTACGAGCAGTACTTC
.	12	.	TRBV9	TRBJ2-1	CASSVLGNEQFF	TGTGCCAGCAGCGTACTAGGTAATGAGCAGTTCTTC
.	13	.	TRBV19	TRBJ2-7	CASSLEEGNEQYF	TGTGCCAGTAGTCTAGAGGAGGGAAACGAGCAGTACTTC
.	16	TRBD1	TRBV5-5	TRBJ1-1	CASSFAVRQGETEAFF	TGTGCCAGCAGTTTTGCGGTGCGACAGGGGGAGACTGAAGCTTTCTTT
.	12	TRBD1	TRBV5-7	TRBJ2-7	CASSTGQGEQYF	TGTGCCAGCAGCACTGGACAGGGCGAGCAGTACTTC
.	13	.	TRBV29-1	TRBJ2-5	CSVEVQGKETQYF	TGCAGCGTTGAAGTTCAGGGGAAGGAGACCCAGTACTTC
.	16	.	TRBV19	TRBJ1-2	CASSISSGSLNYGYTF	TGTGCCAGTAGTATCAGCTCCGGTAGCCTTAACTATGGCTACACCTTC
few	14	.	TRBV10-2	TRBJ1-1	CASRPGVGNTEAFF	TGCGCCAGCAGGCCAGGGGTAGGGAACACTGAAGCTTTCTTT
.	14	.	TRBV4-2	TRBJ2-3	CASSQGPGTDTQYF	TGTGCCAGCAGTCAAGGACCGGGCACAGATACGCAGTATTTT
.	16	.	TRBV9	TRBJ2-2	CASSVRAGTNTGELFF	TGTGCCAGCAGCGTGAGGGCCGGGACGAACACCGGGGAGCTGTTTTTT
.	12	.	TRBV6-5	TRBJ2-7	CASKGGNYEQYF	TGTGCCAGCAAGGGGGGGAACTACGAGCAGTACTTC
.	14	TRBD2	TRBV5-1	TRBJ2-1	CASSSGTRGNEQFF	TGCGCCAGCAGCTCCGGGACTAGGGGCAATGAGCAGTTCTTC
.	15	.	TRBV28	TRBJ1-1	CASSYGRALNTEAFF	TGTGCCAGCAGCTACGGGAGGGCCTTGAACACTGAAGCTTTCTTT
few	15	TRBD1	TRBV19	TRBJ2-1	CATDSGQQDNNEQFF	TGTGCCACGGACTCGGGACAGCAAGATAACAATGAGCAGTTCTTC
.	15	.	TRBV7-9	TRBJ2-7	CASSLRISGWYEQYF	TGTGCCAGCAGCCTCAGGATTTCTGGTTGGTACGAGCAGTACTTC
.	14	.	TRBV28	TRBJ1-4	CASSSPGTAKELFF	TGTGCCAGCAGTTCCCCAGGGACGGCTAAGGAACTGTTTTTT
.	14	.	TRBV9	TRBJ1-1	CASSGEGRGTEAFF	TGTGCCAGCAGCGGTGAGGGTAGGGGCACTGAAGCTTTCTTT
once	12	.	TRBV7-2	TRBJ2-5	CASETGEGTQYF	TGTGCCTCTGAGACAGGGGAGGGGACCCAGTACTTC